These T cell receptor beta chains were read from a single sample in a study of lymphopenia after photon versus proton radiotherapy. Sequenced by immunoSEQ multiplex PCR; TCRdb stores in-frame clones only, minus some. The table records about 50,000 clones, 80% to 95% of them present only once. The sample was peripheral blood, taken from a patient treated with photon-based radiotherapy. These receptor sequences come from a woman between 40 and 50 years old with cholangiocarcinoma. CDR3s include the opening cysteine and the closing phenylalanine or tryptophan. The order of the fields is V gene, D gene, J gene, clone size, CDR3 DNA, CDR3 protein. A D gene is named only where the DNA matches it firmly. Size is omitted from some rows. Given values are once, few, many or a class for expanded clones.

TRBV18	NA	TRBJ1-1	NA	TGTGCCAGCTCACCACCGTCGGTAGGGTTGACTTTCTTT	CASSPPSVGLTFF
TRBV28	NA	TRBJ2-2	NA	TGTGCCAGCATTTGGGGTCCCGGGGAGCTGTTTTTT	CASIWGPGELFF
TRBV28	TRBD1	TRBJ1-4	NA	TGTGCCAGCAGGGGCCCCGGGACAGTATATGAAAAACTGTTTTTT	CASRGPGTVYEKLFF
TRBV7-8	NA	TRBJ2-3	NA	TGTGCCAGCAGCTTCTATAAGGACAGCTTCACAGATACGCAGTATTTT	CASSFYKDSFTDTQYF
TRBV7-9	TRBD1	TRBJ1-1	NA	TGTGCCAGCAGCCTAGGACAGGAGGCTGAAGCTTTCTTT	CASSLGQEAEAFF
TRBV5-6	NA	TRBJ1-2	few	TGTGCCAGCAGCGAGATCACTAACTATGGCTACACCTTC	CASSEITNYGYTF
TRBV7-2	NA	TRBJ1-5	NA	TGTGCCAGCAGCGTTGACGGATACAATCAGCCCCAGCATTTT	CASSVDGYNQPQHF
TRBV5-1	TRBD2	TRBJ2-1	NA	TGCGCCAGCAGCTTCAGTAGCGGGGGGGCCCAGCGCTCCTACAATGAGCAGTTCTTC	CASSFSSGGAQRSYNEQFF
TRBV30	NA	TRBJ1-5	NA	TGTGCCTGGAGTGTAGCAGGGGCCTTAGGCAATCAGCCCCAGCATTTT	CAWSVAGALGNQPQHF
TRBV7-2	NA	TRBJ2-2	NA	TGTGCCAGCAGCTCTCGCGGGCCGAACACCGGGGAGCTGTTTTTT	CASSSRGPNTGELFF
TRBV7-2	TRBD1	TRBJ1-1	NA	TGTGCCAGCAGCTTAGGCAGGACAGGGGGATCTGAAGCTTTCTTT	CASSLGRTGGSEAFF
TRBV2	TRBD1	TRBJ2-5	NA	TGTGCCAGCAGTGAAGGGGGACAGGGCGGGGAGACCCAGTACTTC	CASSEGGQGGETQYF
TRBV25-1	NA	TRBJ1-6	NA	TGTGCCAGCAGTTCCACTCCATCGAATAATTCACCCCTCCACTTT	CASSSTPSNNSPLHF
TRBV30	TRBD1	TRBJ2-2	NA	TGTGCCTGGAGTCCCCTTGGACAGGCGAACACCGGGGAGCTGTTTTTT	CAWSPLGQANTGELFF
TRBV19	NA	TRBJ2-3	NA	TGTGCCAGTAGTATATCCGGGGAGGGGGGAGATACGCAGTATTTT	CASSISGEGGDTQYF
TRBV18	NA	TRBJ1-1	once	TGTGCCAGCTCACCGGACCTGAACACTGAAGCTTTCTTT	CASSPDLNTEAFF
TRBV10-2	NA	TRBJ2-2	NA	TGCGCCAGCAGGGGGGGGGCGGCGCGCACCGGGGAGCTGTTTTTT	CASRGGAARTGELFF
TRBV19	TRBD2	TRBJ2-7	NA	TGTGCCAGTAGTGCGACTAGCGGGAGCGTCTACGAGCAGTACTTC	CASSATSGSVYEQYF
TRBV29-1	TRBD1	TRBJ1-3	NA	TGCAGCGTACCCACAGGGGAAGCTGGAAACACCATATATTTT	CSVPTGEAGNTIYF
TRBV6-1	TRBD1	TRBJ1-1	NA	TGTGCCAGCAGTGAACTCGTCGGGACAGCGGCTAGTGACACTGAAGCTTTCTTT	CASSELVGTAASDTEAFF
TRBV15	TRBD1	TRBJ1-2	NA	TGTGCCACCAGCCTATCGCAGGGACAGTCATTTCGCCACACCTTC	CATSLSQGQSFRHTF
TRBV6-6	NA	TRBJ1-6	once	TGTGCCAGCAGTTTGCTGCGGGCCGCCAATTCACCCCTCCACTTT	CASSLLRAANSPLHF
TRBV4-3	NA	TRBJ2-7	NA	TGCGCCAGCAGCCAAGAGTCCAGGGGAACTGAGTACGAGCAGTACTTC	CASSQESRGTEYEQYF
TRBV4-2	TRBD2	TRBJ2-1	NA	TGTGCCAGCAGCCAGGAAGCCGCGGGGGGGGTCGACAATGAGCAGTTCTTC	CASSQEAAGGVDNEQFF
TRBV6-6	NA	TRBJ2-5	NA	TGTGCCAGCAGTCAGTCCCCTGCGGGACTCCAAGAGACCCAGTACTTC	CASSQSPAGLQETQYF
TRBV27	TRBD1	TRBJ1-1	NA	TGTGCCAGCAGTTTAACAGGGGACACTGAAGCTTTCTTT	CASSLTGDTEAFF
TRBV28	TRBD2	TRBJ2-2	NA	TGTGCCAGCAGTTCCCCTCGGACTAGGGGTTTGAGAACCGGGGAGCTGTTTTTT	CASSSPRTRGLRTGELFF
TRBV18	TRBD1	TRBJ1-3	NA	TGTGCCAGCTCAGGGCAACAGGGGTTGTCCGGAAACACCATATATTTT	CASSGQQGLSGNTIYF
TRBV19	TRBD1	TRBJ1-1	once	TGTGCCAGTAGTCGGACAGGCTTGAACACTGAAGCTTTCTTT	CASSRTGLNTEAFF
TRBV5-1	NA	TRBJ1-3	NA	TGCGCCAGCAGCACCGGGGGGACAGGAAACACCATATATTTT	CASSTGGTGNTIYF
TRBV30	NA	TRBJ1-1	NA	TGTGCCTGGAGTGTAGGCATTATGAACACTGAAGCTTTCTTT	CAWSVGIMNTEAFF
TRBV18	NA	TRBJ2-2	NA	TGTGCCAGCTCACCATTTGATGGAACCGGGGAGCTGTTTTTT	CASSPFDGTGELFF
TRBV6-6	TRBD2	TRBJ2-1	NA	TGTGCCAGCGAGTTAAGCGGGGGATCCAATGAGCAGTTCTTC	CASELSGGSNEQFF
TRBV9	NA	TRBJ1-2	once	TGTGCCAGCAGCGTGGATGGGGGCTCCCTGTATGGCTACACCTTC	CASSVDGGSLYGYTF
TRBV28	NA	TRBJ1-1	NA	TGTGCCAGCAGAACATCCCGAAGCACTGAAGCTTTCTTT	CASRTSRSTEAFF
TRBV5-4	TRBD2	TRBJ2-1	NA	TGTGCCAGCACTTCGGGACTAGCGGGGGGCGATGAGCAGTTCTTC	CASTSGLAGGDEQFF
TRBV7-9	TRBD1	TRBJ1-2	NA	TGTGCCAGCAGCTCTACTCCCGGGACAGGGGGCGGTGGCGGCTACACCTTC	CASSSTPGTGGGGGYTF
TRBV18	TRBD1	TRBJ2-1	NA	TGTGCCAGCTCACCCGACAGGGGTATCGACAATGAGCAGTTCTTC	CASSPDRGIDNEQFF
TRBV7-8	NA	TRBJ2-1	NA	TGTGCCAGCAGCTCCGGGCGATTCAGCTCCTACAATGAGCAGTTCTTC	CASSSGRFSSYNEQFF
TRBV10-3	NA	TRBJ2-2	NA	TGTGCCATCTTTAGGGAAACCGGGGAGCTGTTTTTT	CAIFRETGELFF
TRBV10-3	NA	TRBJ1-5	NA	TGTGCCATCAGTGAAGGAAACGGGAGCAATCAGCCCCAGCATTTT	CAISEGNGSNQPQHF
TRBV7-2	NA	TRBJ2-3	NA	TGTGCCAGCAGCTCGAGCGGACGCACAGATACGCAGTATTTT	CASSSSGRTDTQYF
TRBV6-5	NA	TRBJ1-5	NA	TGTGCCAGCAGACCACAGGGAAATCAGCCCCAGCATTTT	CASRPQGNQPQHF
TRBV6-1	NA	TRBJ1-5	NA	TGTGCCAGCAGTGAACTGGAGTATCAGCCCCAGCATTTT	CASSELEYQPQHF
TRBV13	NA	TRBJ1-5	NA	TGTGCCAGCAGCTCCGGTCTCAATCAGCCCCAGCATTTT	CASSSGLNQPQHF
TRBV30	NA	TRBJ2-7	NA	TGTGCCTGGAGTGTAGGAGGGGGGTACGAGCAGTACTTC	CAWSVGGGYEQYF
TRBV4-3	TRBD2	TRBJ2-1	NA	TGCGCCAGCAGCCTGGGACTAGCGGACTACGGCGAGCAGTTCTTC	CASSLGLADYGEQFF
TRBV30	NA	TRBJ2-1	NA	TGTGCCTGGAGTGGAGGTTCCTACAATGAGCAGTTCTTC	CAWSGGSYNEQFF
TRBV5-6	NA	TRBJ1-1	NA	TGTGCCAGCAGCTTGGGTGTGGTTGCCACTGAAGCTTTCTTT	CASSLGVVATEAFF
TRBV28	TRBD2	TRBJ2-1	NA	TGTGCCAGCAGTTCGACTATGGGACTAGCGGGAGCCGACTCCTACAATGAGCAGTTCTTC	CASSSTMGLAGADSYNEQFF
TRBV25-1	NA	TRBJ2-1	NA	TGTGCCAGCAGTGATATCGGAAACATGCGGCATGAGCAGTTCTTC	CASSDIGNMRHEQFF
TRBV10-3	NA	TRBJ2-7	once	TGTGCCATCAGTGAAATATTGGCGATCGAGCAGTACTTC	CAISEILAIEQYF
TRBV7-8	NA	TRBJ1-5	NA	TGTGCCAGCAGCTTAGAGGGCGGCAGCAATCAGCCCCAGCATTTT	CASSLEGGSNQPQHF